These 22 T cell receptor beta chains came from one sample sequenced in a study of graft-versus-host responses after intestinal transplantation. These receptors' targets are unknown. Sequenced by immunoSEQ multiplex PCR; TCRdb stores in-frame clones only, minus some. The sample lists some 90,000 clones, roughly 89% occurring once. Sequences were derived from unstimulated CD4+ T cells sorted from spleen or lymph node cells, sampled before intestinal transplant. Source of these receptors: a human donor who received an intestinal transplant.

The chain joins TRBV7-6 to TRBJ2-5, with D hard to call. The V end lost 0 bases, the J end lost 1 base, and 15 bases lay between the germline ends. Germline V CDR1 and CDR2: SGHVS, FNYEAQ. CDR3 size: 17 residues. The CDR3 protein is CASSLAYLGPVQETQYF. CDR3 DNA sequence: TGTGCCAGCAGCTTAGCGTACTTAGGGCCGGTCCAAGAGACCCAGTACTTC.

The V and J genes are TRBV5-1 and TRBJ1-1; the D is unclear. The CDR3 has 15 residues. V lost 0 bases and J lost 1, with 10 bases in between. Germline V CDR1 and CDR2: SGHRS, YFSETQ. The CDR3 is CASSLARTGNTEAFF. CDR3 nucleotides: TGCGCCAGCAGCTTGGCCCGGACGGGGAACACTGAAGCTTTCTTT.

The rearrangement uses TRBV6-5 and TRBJ1-1; tentatively, D is TRBD1 (6 bases). Looked up from germline, CDR1 is MNHEY and CDR2 is SVGAGI. The CDR3 is 16 residues long. Trimming shortened V by 0 bases and J by 1 base, and 12 bases separated the two germline ends. The CDR3, as DNA: TGTGCCAGCAGTTACTCGATTAGGGGGAGGAACACTGAAGCTTTCTTT. Protein product: CASSYSIRGRNTEAFF.

In its sample, this clone was seen once. This chain links TRBV30 with TRBJ2-7; 9 bases are shared with TRBD1. The CDR3 has 14 amino acids. Germline lookup yields CDR1 GTSNPN and CDR2 SVGIG (reference sequence). The J segment lost 0 bases and the V segment lost 5 bases, leaving 5 bases of the junction unmatched. CDR3 loop: CAWEKDRGSYEQYF. CDR3 nucleotide sequence: TGTGCCTGGGAGAAGGACAGGGGCTCCTACGAGCAGTACTTC.

This chain joins TRBV15 and TRBJ2-2, with 10 bases aligning to TRBD1. Trimming took 0 bases from V and 7 from J; bases not matched to a gene: 5. CDR3 length equals 16 residues. The V gene's germline CDR1 is LNHNV and CDR2 YYDKDF (reference sequence). The CDR3 bases are TGTGCCACCAGCAGAGATCCGGGACAGGGGATCGGGGAGCTGTTTTTT. Translating gives CATSRDPGQGIGELFF.

This chain links TRBV29-1 with TRBJ2-1, with D perhaps TRBD2 (6 bases). Trimming left V 6 bases short and J 2 bases short, with 14 bases between. Germline loops: CDR1 SQVTM, CDR2 ANQGSEA. This CDR3 contains 14 residues. Here the CDR3 DNA reads TGCAGCGTGGTGCGGGAAAGGACCTACAATGAGCAGTTCTTC. Residues: CSVVRERTYNEQFF.

The rearrangement joins TRBV6-5 to TRBJ2-5; D may be TRBD2 (6 bases). Germline lookup yields CDR1 MNHEY and CDR2 SVGAGI. The CDR3 runs to 15 residues. The V end lost 4 bases, the J end lost 7 bases, and 19 bases lay between the germline ends. The chain's CDR3 is CASSSISYLGGTQYF. The DNA of the CDR3 is TGTGCCAGCAGTTCCATCAGCTACCTCGGGGGGACCCAGTACTTC.

This clone is a singleton in its sample. The gene calls are TRBV18 and TRBJ1-4; 9 bases are a match to TRBD1. There are 17 residues in the CDR3. Germline assignment: CDR1 KGHSH and CDR2 LQKENI. V dropped 1 base and J dropped 3; count of bases not matched to a gene: 6. CDR3 bases: TGTGCCAGCTCACCACTACTGGGACAGGGCCCTAATGAAAAACTGTTTTTT. This gives the protein CASSPLLGQGPNEKLFF. Combining the CDR3 with reference TRBV18 and TRBJ1-4 gives the whole variable domain NAGVMQNPRHLVRRRGQEARLRCSPMKGHSHVYWYRQLPEEGLKFMVYLQKENIIDESGMPKERFSAEFPKEGPSILRIQQVVRGDSAAYFCASSPLLGQGPNEKLFFGSGTQLSVL.

The DNA of the CDR3 is TGTGCCAGCAGCTTCGGTGGGAGCTCCTACAATGAGCAGTTCTTC. Translated: CASSFGGSSYNEQFF. The V and J genes are TRBV5-5 and TRBJ2-1; possible D gene TRBD2, 5 bases. The V and J ends lost 2 bases and 0 bases respectively, with 9 bases between them. Germline assignment: CDR1 SGHKS and CDR2 YYEKEE (reference sequence). The CDR3 consists of 15 residues.

The count of this clone is one. V and J are TRBV6-1 and TRBJ2-1; D perhaps matches TRBD2 (6 bases). The V end lost 6 bases, the J end lost 9 bases, and 15 bases lay between the germline ends. The CDR3 runs 13 residues. Germline V gives CDR1 MNHNS, CDR2 SASEGT. The CDR3 sequence: CASSRGGAGEQFF. CDR3 DNA: TGTGCCAGCAGCCGCGGAGGGGCCGGTGAGCAGTTCTTC.

The chain couples TRBV7-3 to TRBJ2-5, with D unresolved. The V gene lost 1 base and the J gene lost 5 bases, with 8 bases spanning the gap. The CDR3 sequence is 13 residues long. The germline gives CDR1 SGHTA, CDR2 FQGTGA. The CDR3 loop is CASSLRVGETQYF. DNA of the CDR3: TGTGCCAGCAGCTTAAGGGTAGGGGAGACCCAGTACTTC.

The DNA of the CDR3 is TGTGCCAGCAGCAAAGACGTCTGGGGCCCCTACGAGCAGTACTTC. Translating gives CASSKDVWGPYEQYF. The chain is built from TRBV21-1 and TRBJ2-7; TRBD1, the table's D call, lacks a check against the DNA. TRBV21-1 corresponds to a pseudogene. The CDR3 has 15 amino acids.

This clone is a singleton in its sample. CDR3 residues: CASSDQGHLNTEAFF. The CDR3 DNA is TGTGCCAGCAGCGACCAGGGACATTTGAACACTGAAGCTTTCTTT. The chain carries TRBV9 and TRBJ1-1; weak D call: TRBD1 (6 bases). Trimming pared 3 bases from V and 0 bases from J, leaving 12 bases between. In germline, CDR1 is SGDLS, CDR2 YYNGEE. CDR3 length: 15 amino acids.

The chain couples TRBV5-4 to TRBJ2-7; D gene uncertain. The CDR3 consists of 13 residues. CDR1 is SGHNT, CDR2 YYREEE, per germline (reference sequence). V lost 4 bases and J lost 2, with 10 bases in between. In nucleotides, the CDR3 is TGTGCCAGCAGCCTGCTGGGAACCTACGAGCAGTACTTC. This translates into CASSLLGTYEQYF.

The chain couples TRBV2 to TRBJ1-5; 9 bases are shared with TRBD1. The V gene end was trimmed by 1 base and the J gene end by 4 bases; junction bases not matched to a gene: 11. Germline CDR1 SNHLY, CDR2 FYNNEI. The CDR3 has 18 amino acids. The CDR3 DNA follows: TGTGCCAGCAGTGAAGGGTGGACAGGGGAGGAGGTTAATCAGCCCCAGCATTTT. This encodes CASSEGWTGEEVNQPQHF.

This rearrangement joins TRBV29-1 to TRBJ2-7; D is perhaps TRBD2 (6 bases). Germline V gene lookup returns CDR1 SQVTM and CDR2 ANQGSEA. The V gene lost 4 bases and the J gene lost 3 bases, with 16 bases spanning the gap. This CDR3 spans 14 amino acids. The CDR3 protein is CSVGRATSNYEQYF. The CDR3 DNA follows: TGCAGCGTTGGGAGGGCAACGTCTAACTACGAGCAGTACTTC.

The chain uses TRBV18 and TRBJ1-5; no reliable D call. Germline V gene sequence: CDR1 KGHSH, CDR2 LQKENI. The CDR3 has 14 residues. V lost 2 bases and J lost 9, with 14 bases in between. The CDR3 bases are TGTGCCAGCTCACCAACTGGGGTCGATCGGCCCCAGCATTTT. Translated: CASSPTGVDRPQHF.

This rearrangement joins TRBV10-3 to TRBJ2-5, with D possibly TRBD1 on 6 matching bases. The V gene's germline CDR1 is ENHRY and CDR2 SYGVKD. V shed 0 bases and J shed 2 bases, with 7 bases lying between them. The CDR3 totals 14 residues. The CDR3 DNA is TGTGCCATCAGTGAGTCGGGACATCAAGAGACCCAGTACTTC. It is translated as CAISESGHQETQYF.

This clone was seen more than once but under ten times. The chain combines TRBV10-2 with TRBJ1-4; D gene unclear. Germline-derived CDR1 and CDR2 are WSHSY and SAAADI. The CDR3 has 15 amino acids. V lost 0 bases and J 0 bases, leaving 5 bases between the germline ends. CDR3 residues: CASSESGATNEKLFF. The CDR3 nucleotides read TGCGCCAGCAGTGAGTCGGGTGCAACTAATGAAAAACTGTTTTTT.

This clone appeared a few times. The gene calls are TRBV27 and TRBJ2-2; 11 bases are shared with TRBD2. Germline V gives CDR1 MNHEY, CDR2 SMNVEV (reference sequence). V shed 0 bases, J shed 2 bases, and the junction held 5 bases outside the gene matches. This CDR3 has 18 amino acids. CDR3 amino acids: CASSLSSGRAINTGELFF. The CDR3 DNA is TGTGCCAGCAGTTTATCTAGCGGGAGGGCCATTAACACCGGGGAGCTGTTTTTT.

The rearrangement uses TRBV29-1 and TRBJ2-5; 7 bases fit TRBD2. Germline V gene sequence: CDR1 SQVTM, CDR2 ANQGSEA. The CDR3 totals 13 residues. Trimming at V came to 2 bases and at J to 4 bases, leaving 4 bases not matched to a gene. The CDR3: CSVERGGRETQYF. CDR3 DNA: TGCAGCGTTGAACGGGGAGGGCGAGAGACCCAGTACTTC.

The chain couples TRBV7-3 to TRBJ2-5; D possibly corresponds to TRBD2 (5 bases). The DNA end lines up better with TRBJ2-7; the J call may be wrong. The length of the CDR3 is 17 residues. Germline V gene data show CDR1 as SGHTA and CDR2 as FQGTGA. In DNA, the CDR3 is TGTGCCAGCAGCGCAAGAAGCACTCCCTCGGGGTACTACGAGCAGTACTTC. Translated: CASSARSTPSGYYEQYF.